One T cell receptor (beta chain) is described in this entry. The sample originates from a study of blood T cell repertoires in COVID-19. Overall study context: Samples of COVID-19 (acute and convalescent) were obtained from the United States, Italy and Spain.

Study processing details: For nucleated cells, counts were estimated from reference gene primer amplification. The method was immunoSEQ multiplex PCR; TCRdb's version includes in-frame clones alone and lacks a portion of them. V and J calls and clone size are as listed in that table; D and trimming were resolved from the DNA. The sample holds around 84,000 clones, about three quarters seen once. Germline CDR1 is SGHTA and CDR2 is FQGTGA. This CDR3 region has 15 residues. V lost 4 bases and J lost 0, with 13 bases in between. This TCR derives from a man aged 50-59 years with active or convalescent COVID-19. Sequenced: peripheral blood. The V and J genes are TRBV7-3 and TRBJ2-7; D not certain. The CDR3 nucleotides are TGTGCCAGCAGCTCCAAACCGGGTCCCTCCTACGAGCAGTACTTC. Translating gives CASSSKPGPSYEQYF.